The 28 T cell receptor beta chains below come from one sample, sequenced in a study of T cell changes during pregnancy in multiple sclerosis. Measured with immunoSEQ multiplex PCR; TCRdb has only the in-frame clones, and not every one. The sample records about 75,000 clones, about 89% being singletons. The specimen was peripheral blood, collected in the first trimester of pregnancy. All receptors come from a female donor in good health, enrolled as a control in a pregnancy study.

The CDR3 DNA reads TGTGCCAGCAGCTTGGCCGGGACAGTTATCCTCGAGCAGTACTTC. Protein product: CASSLAGTVILEQYF. The chain carries TRBV5-4 and TRBJ2-7, with 7 bases lining up with TRBD1. The CDR3 is 15 residues long. Germline loops: CDR1 SGHNT, CDR2 YYREEE (reference sequence). V was pared by 0 bases and J by 6 bases, with 9 bases of the junction left unmatched.

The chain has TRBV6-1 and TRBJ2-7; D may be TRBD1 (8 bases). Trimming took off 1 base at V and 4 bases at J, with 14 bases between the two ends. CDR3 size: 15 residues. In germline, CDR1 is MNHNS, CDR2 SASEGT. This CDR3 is CASSEGTGRGYEQYF. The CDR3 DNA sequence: TGTGCCAGCAGTGAAGGGACAGGGAGGGGGTACGAGCAGTACTTC.

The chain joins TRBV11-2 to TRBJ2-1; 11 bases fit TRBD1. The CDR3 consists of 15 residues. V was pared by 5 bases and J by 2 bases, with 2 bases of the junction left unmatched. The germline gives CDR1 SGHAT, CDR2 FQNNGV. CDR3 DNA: TGTGCCAGCAGCAGGGGACAGGGGGCCTACAATGAGCAGTTCTTC. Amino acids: CASSRGQGAYNEQFF.

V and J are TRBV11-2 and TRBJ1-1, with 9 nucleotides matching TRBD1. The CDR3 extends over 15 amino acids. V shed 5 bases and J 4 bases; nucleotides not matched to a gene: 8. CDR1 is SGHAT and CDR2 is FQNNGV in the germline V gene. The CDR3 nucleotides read TGTGCCAGCAGCCGATTACAGGGGGCAGGCACTGAAGCTTTCTTT. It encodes CASSRLQGAGTEAFF.

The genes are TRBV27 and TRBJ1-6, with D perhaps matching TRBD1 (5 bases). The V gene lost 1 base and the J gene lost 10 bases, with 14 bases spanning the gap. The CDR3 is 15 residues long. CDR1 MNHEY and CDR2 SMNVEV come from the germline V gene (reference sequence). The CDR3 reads CASSLWVGVGSPLHF. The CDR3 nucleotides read TGTGCCAGCAGTTTATGGGTAGGGGTAGGATCACCCCTCCACTTT.

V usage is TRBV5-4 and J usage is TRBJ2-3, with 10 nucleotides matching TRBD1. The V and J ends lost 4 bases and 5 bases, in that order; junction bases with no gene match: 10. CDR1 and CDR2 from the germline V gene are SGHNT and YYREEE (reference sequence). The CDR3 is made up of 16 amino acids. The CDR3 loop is CASSRAETGGGDTQYF. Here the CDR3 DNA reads TGTGCCAGCAGCCGCGCCGAGACAGGGGGCGGAGATACGCAGTATTTT.

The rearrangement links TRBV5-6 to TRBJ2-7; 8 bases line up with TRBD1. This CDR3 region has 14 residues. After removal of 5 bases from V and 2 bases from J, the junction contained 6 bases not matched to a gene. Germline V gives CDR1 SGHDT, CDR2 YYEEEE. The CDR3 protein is CASRGRGRTYEQYF. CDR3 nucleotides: TGTGCCAGCAGGGGCAGGGGGCGAACCTACGAGCAGTACTTC.

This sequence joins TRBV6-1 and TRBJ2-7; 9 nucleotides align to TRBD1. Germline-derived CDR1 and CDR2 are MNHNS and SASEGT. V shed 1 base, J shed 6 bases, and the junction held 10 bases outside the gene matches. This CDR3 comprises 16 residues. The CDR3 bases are TGTGCCAGCAGTGAAGGGGCTCGCTGGACAGGGGTCGAGCAGTACTTC. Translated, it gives CASSEGARWTGVEQYF.

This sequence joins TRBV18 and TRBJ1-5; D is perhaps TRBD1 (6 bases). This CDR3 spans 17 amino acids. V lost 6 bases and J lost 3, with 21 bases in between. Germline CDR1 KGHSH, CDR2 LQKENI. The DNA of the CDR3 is TGTGCCAGCTCCCCCCAAACGAGGCAGGGGCTCAATCAGCCCCAGCATTTT. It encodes CASSPQTRQGLNQPQHF.

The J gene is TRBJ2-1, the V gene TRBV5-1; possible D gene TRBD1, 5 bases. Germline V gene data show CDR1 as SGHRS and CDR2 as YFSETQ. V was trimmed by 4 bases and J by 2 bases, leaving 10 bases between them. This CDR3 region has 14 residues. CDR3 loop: CASSVQGTYNEQFF. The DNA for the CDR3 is TGCGCCAGCAGCGTTCAGGGTACCTACAATGAGCAGTTCTTC.

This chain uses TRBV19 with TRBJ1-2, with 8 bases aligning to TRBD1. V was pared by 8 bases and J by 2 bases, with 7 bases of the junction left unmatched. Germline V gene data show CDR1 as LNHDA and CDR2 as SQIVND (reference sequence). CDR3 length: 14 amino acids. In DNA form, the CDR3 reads TGTGCCAGTGAAAGGGCAGGGGGCAACTATGGCTACACCTTC. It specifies CASERAGGNYGYTF.

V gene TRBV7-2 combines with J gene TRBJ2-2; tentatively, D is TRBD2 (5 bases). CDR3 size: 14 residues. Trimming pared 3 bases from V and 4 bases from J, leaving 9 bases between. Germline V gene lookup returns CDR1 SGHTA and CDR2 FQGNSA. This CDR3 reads CASSFSRVTGELFF. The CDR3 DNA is TGTGCCAGCAGCTTTTCGAGGGTCACCGGGGAGCTGTTTTTT.

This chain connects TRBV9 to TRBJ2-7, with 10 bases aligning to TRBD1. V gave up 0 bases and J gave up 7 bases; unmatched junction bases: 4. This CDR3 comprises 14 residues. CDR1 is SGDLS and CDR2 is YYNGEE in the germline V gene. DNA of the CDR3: TGTGCCAGCAGCGTAGGGACAGGGGGACGTGAGCAGTACTTC. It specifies CASSVGTGGREQYF.

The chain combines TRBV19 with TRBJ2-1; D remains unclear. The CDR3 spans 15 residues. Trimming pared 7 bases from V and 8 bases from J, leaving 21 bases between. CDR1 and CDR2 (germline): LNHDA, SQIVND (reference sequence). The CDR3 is CASNRISTGFDEQFF. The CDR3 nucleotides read TGTGCCAGTAACCGGATAAGTACGGGTTTCGATGAGCAGTTCTTC. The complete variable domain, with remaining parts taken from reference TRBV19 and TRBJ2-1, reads DGGITQSPKYLFRKEGQNVTLSCEQNLNHDAMYWYRQDPGQGLRLIYYSQIVNDFQKGDIAEGYSVSREKKESFPLTVTSAQKNPTAFYLCASNRISTGFDEQFFGPGTRLTVL.

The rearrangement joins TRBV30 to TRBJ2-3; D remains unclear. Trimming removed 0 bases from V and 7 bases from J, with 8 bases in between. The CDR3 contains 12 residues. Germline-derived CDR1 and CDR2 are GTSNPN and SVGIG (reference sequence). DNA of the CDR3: TGTGCCTGGAGTGTACGGAGTAATACGCAGTATTTT. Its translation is CAWSVRSNTQYF.

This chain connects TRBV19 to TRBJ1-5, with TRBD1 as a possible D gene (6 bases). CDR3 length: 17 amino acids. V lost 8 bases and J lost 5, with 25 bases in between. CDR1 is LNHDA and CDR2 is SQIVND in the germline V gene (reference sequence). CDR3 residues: CASRGWGTSSLDQPQHF. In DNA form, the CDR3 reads TGTGCCAGTCGCGGATGGGGGACATCAAGCTTGGATCAGCCCCAGCATTTT.

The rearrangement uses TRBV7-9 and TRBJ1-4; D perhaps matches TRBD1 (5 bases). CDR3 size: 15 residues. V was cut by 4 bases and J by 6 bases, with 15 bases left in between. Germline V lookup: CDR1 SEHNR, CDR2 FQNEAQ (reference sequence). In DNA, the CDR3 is TGTGCCAGCAGCTCTTCAGGGTTATTGGATGAAAAACTGTTTTTT. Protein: CASSSSGLLDEKLFF.

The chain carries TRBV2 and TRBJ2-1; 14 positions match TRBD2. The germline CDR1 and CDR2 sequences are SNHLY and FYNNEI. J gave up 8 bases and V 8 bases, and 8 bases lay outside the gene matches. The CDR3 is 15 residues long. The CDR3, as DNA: TGTGCCAGCCGCCTCGGACTAGCGGGAGGCTATGAGCAGTTCTTC. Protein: CASRLGLAGGYEQFF.

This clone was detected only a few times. CDR3 amino acids: CASRAGALNTGELFF. The DNA of the CDR3 is TGTGCCAGCAGAGCGGGGGCGTTGAACACCGGGGAGCTGTTTTTT. The rearrangement links TRBV6-1 to TRBJ2-2; 8 bases align to TRBD2. With 6 bases clipped from V and 1 base from J, the junction kept 4 bases outside the gene matches. The CDR3 totals 15 residues. CDR1 and CDR2 (germline): MNHNS, SASEGT.

Here the CDR3 reads CASSLAGGAQGYTF. In DNA, the CDR3 is TGTGCCAGCAGCTTAGCAGGGGGGGCTCAGGGCTACACCTTC. The rearrangement joins TRBV7-2 to TRBJ1-2; perhaps TRBD1 as D (6 bases). V lost 0 bases, J lost 8 bases, and 13 bases lay in between. The CDR3 has 14 amino acids. Germline lookup yields CDR1 SGHTA and CDR2 FQGNSA. Using reference TRBV7-2 and TRBJ1-2 for the parts outside the CDR3, the full variable domain is GAGVSQSPSNKVTEKGKDVELRCDPISGHTALYWYRQSLGQGLEFLIYFQGNSAPDKSGLPSDRFSAERTGGSVSTLTIQRTQQEDSAVYLCASSLAGGAQGYTFGSGTRLTVV.

The CDR3 here is CASSTEFRTGELFF. The CDR3 DNA sequence: TGTGCCAGCTCCACGGAGTTCCGCACCGGGGAGCTGTTTTTT. The rearrangement links TRBV18 to TRBJ2-2; no clear D gene. The CDR3 is 14 residues long. Trimming took off 6 bases at V and 4 bases at J, with 12 bases between the two ends. Germline V gene lookup returns CDR1 KGHSH and CDR2 LQKENI.

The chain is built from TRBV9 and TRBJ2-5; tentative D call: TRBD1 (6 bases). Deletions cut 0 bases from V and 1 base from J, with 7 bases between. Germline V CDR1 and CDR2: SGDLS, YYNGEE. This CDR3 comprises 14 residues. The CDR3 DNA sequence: TGTGCCAGCAGCGTAGGGGACACCCAAGAGACCCAGTACTTC. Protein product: CASSVGDTQETQYF.

In DNA, the CDR3 is TGCGCCAGCAGCCGCCTTAGAGGGCATACGCAGTATTTT. Encoded protein: CASSRLRGHTQYF. V is TRBV4-3 and J is TRBJ2-3; possible D gene TRBD2, 5 bases. V gave up 4 bases and J gave up 7 bases, with 12 bases separating them. The CDR3 has 13 amino acids. Germline values: CDR1 LGHNA, CDR2 YSLEER.

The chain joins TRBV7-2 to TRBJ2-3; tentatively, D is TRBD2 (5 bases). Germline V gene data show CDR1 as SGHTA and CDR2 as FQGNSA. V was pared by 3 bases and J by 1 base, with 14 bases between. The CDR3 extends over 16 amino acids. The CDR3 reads CASSFALGRGTDTQYF. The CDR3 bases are TGTGCCAGCAGCTTTGCCCTCGGGCGGGGCACAGATACGCAGTATTTT. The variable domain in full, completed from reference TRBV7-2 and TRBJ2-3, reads GAGVSQSPSNKVTEKGKDVELRCDPISGHTALYWYRQSLGQGLEFLIYFQGNSAPDKSGLPSDRFSAERTGGSVSTLTIQRTQQEDSAVYLCASSFALGRGTDTQYFGPGTRLTVL.

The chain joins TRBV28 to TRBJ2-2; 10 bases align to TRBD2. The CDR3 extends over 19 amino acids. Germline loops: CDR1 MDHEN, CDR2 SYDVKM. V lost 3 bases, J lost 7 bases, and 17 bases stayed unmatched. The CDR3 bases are TGTGCCAGCAGTTTTCAGCGTCTAGCGGGAGAGAAATCCTACGGGGAGCTGTTTTTT. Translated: CASSFQRLAGEKSYGELFF.

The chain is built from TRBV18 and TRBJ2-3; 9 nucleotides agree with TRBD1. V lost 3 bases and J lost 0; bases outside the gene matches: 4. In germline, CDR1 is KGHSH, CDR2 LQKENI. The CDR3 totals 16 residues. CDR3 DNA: TGTGCCAGCTCACCTCGGACAGGGGCTAGCACAGATACGCAGTATTTT. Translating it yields CASSPRTGASTDTQYF.

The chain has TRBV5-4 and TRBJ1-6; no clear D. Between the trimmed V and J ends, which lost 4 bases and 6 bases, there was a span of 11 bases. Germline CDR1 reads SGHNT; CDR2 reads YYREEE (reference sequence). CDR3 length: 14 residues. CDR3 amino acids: CASSREAGNSPLHF. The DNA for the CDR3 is TGTGCCAGCAGCCGGGAGGCGGGTAATTCACCCCTCCACTTT.

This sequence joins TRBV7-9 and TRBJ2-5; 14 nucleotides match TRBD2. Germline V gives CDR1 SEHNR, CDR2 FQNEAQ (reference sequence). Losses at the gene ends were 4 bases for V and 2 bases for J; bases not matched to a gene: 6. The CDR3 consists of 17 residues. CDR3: CASSSWTSGGSQETQYF. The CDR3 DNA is TGTGCCAGCAGCTCCTGGACTAGCGGGGGGTCACAAGAGACCCAGTACTTC.